The sequence of this T cell receptor (beta chain) was determined in a study of blood T cell repertoires in COVID-19. Seattle researchers signed up patients amid active infection and tracked them longitudinally. Sequencing used immunoSEQ multiplex PCR; TCRdb keeps in-frame clones, though not all of them. There are 180,000 or so clones in the sample; under 90% occur only once, and roughly 18% lies in the top ten. Germline loops: CDR1 MNHNS, CDR2 SASEGT. CDR3 length: 14 amino acids. The V gene end was trimmed by 3 bases and the J gene end by 4 bases; junction bases not matched to a gene: 4. The chain is built from TRBV6-1 and TRBJ1-2, with TRBD1 matching over 8 bases. This TCR was recovered from a person aged 65 to 79 with COVID-19, enrolled during active disease. The sequenced material came from peripheral blood. The CDR3 sequence: CASSEDRATYGYTF. In DNA, the CDR3 is TGTGCCAGCAGTGAGGACAGGGCGACCTATGGCTACACCTTC.